What follows is one T cell receptor (beta chain) and its context. With V trimmed by 5 bases and J by 5 bases, 6 bases remained unmatched. Per the germline V gene, CDR1 is SNHLY and CDR2 is FYNNEI. The CDR3 sequence is 15 residues long. The data were obtained in a study of control samples from healthy donors and cancer patients. The data were produced by immunoSEQ multiplex PCR, yet TCRdb's version contains in-frame clones alone and is incomplete. The sample lists roughly 94,000 clones, 65% to 85% occurring once. Sequencing input: PBMCs. The TCR was taken from a man aged 65 to 85 with lung cancer. V gene TRBV2 combines with J gene TRBJ2-1; 10 bases are a match to TRBD1. CDR3 sequence: CASSPRTGGNNEQFF. The CDR3 coding sequence is TGTGCCAGCAGTCCAAGGACAGGGGGGAACAATGAGCAGTTCTTC.